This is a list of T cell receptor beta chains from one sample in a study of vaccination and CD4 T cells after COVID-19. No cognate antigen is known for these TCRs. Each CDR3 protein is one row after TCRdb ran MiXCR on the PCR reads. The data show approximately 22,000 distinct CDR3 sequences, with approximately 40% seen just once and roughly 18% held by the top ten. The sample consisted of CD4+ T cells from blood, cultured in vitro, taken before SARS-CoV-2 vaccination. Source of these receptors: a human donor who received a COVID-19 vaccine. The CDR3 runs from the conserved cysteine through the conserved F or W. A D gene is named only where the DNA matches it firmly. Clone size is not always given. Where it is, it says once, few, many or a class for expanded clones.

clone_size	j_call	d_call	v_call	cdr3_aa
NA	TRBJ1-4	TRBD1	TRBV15	CATSRAGQGYEKLFF
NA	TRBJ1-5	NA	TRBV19	CASSISTGNNQPQHF
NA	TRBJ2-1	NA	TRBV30	CAWSRRMNEQFF
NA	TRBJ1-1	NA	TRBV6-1	CASTGVAGDTEAFF
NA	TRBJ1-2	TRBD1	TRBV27	CASWHTRDRVGYGYTF
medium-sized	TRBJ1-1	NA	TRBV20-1	CSARARDGLLGEAFF
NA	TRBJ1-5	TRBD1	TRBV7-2	CASSLGLGTGGDSNQPQHF
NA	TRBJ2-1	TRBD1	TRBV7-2	CASSLGMTGTGFNSYNEQFF
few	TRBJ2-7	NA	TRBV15	CATRWNGGAYEQYF
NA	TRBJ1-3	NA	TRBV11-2	CASSLRENTIYF
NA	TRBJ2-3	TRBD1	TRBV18	CASSRQGADTQYF
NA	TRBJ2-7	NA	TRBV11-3	CASSNPGGVDSYEQYF
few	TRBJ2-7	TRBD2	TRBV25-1	CASSVWGGSYEQYF
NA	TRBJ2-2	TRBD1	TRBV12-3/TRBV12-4	CATSPGQLNTGELFF
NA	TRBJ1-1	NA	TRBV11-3	CASSLGRQNTEAFF
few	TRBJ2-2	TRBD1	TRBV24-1	CATSYRQGISTGELFF
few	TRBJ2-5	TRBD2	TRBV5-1	CASSLAPSGNQETQYF
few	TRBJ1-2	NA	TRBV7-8	CASSSRLPRLNYGYTF
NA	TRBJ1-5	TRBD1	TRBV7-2	CASSETGVGQPQHF
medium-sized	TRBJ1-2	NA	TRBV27	CASSLWGAGNYGYTF
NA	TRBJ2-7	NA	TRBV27	CASSPSGGEQYF
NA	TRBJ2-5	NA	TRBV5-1	CASSLEGVSQETQYF
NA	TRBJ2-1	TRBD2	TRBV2	CASSDGTSGGNNEQFF
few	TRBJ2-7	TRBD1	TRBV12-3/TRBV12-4	CASSSPPLGQGSYEQYF
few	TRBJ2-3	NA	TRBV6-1	CASSETLTDTQYF
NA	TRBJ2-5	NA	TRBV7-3	CASSSDPRETQYF
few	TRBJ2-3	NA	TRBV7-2	CASSLRAGSGTDTQYF
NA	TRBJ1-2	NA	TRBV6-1	CASSDPGLYIYGYTF
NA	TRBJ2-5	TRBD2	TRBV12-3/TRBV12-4	CASIYTSGGVHRTQYF
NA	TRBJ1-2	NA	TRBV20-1	CSASRFSSGEDGYTF
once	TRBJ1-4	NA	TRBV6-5	CASSYSANRVPGKLFF
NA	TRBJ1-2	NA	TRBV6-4	CASRRESYYGYTF
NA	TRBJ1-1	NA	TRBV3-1	CASSPGTPNTEAFF
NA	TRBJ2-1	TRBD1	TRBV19	CASSLQGAHEQFF
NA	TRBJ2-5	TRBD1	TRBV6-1	CAVGRGLGGETQYF
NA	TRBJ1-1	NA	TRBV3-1	CASSHLALGGTEAFF
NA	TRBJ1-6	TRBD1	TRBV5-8	CASSLPIGGGGSPLHF
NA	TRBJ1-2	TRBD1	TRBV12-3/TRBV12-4	CASRGQGDNYGYTF
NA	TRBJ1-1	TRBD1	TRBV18	CASSPRQGATEAFF
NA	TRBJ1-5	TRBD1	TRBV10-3	CAISENGQGVQPQHF
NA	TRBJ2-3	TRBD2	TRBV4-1	CASSQDGLAVSDTQYF
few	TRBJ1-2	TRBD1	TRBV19	CASSIGRDRGSNGYTF
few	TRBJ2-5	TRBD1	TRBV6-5	CASSYRGTGGTETQYF
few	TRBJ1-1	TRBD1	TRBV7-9	CASSLVDRGTEAFF
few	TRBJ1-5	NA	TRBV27	CASRPRGPNQPQHF
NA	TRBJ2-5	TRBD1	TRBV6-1	CASSGTGQETQYF
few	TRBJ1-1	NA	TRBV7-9	CASSLGYLRGGAEAFF
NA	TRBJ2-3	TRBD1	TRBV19	CASSIRTGLRDTQYF
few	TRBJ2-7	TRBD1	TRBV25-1	CASSDPTGRSYEQYF
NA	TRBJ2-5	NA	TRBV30	CACSLGGGTQYF
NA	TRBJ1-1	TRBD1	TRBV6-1	CASGDRGAFF
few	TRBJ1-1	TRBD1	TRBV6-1	CATNKRGAGGTEAFF